Listed here are 10 T cell receptor beta chains from one sample, sequenced in a study of tumor and adjacent non-tumor tissue in lung cancer. A modified ARM-PCR protocol with three rounds of nested PCR amplified TCRbeta. TCRdb fed the multiplex PCR reads into MiXCR, producing one record per CDR3 protein. The sample lists about 100,000 distinct CDR3 sequences, over 55% occurring once. RNA was extracted from bulk tissue without any cell sorting. Distant lung tissue was collected more than 3 cm away from the tumor edge. Material for sequencing was distant non-tumor lung tissue. The receptors were sampled from a man aged 25 to 45 with non-small cell lung cancer.

This clonotype was picked up many times. The rearrangement uses TRBV5-6 and TRBJ2-7, with a weak D call TRBD2 (6 bases). In germline, CDR1 is SGHDT, CDR2 YYEEEE. The CDR3 is made up of 13 amino acids. V lost 1 base and J lost 3, with 8 bases in between. The CDR3 here is CASSLSGGYEQYF. DNA for the CDR3: TGTGCCAGCAGCTTGTCCGGGGGCTACGAGCAGTACTTC. Full variable domain (missing parts from reference TRBV5-6 and TRBJ2-7): DAGVTQSPTHLIKTRGQQVTLRCSPKSGHDTVSWYQQALGQGPQFIFQYYEEEERQRGNFPDRFSGHQFPNYSSELNVNALLLGDSALYLCASSLSGGYEQYFGPGTRLTVT.

This clonotype appeared a few times. The junction differs from germline at one of its ends, possibly a read error. CDR3 coding DNA: TGCAGTGCTAGAGATCTATTGGGATATAGCAATCAGCCCCACCATTTT. Translating it yields CSARDLLGYSNQPHHF. The chain is built from TRBV20-1 and TRBJ1-5; D gene unclear. CDR3 size: 16 residues. Germline V gene lookup returns CDR1 DFQATT and CDR2 SNEGSKA (reference sequence).

This sequence joins TRBV11-2 and TRBJ2-1; D may be TRBD1 (6 bases). The CDR3 is made up of 15 amino acids. The germline gives CDR1 SGHAT, CDR2 FQNNGV. V was shortened by 5 bases and J by 9 bases, with 20 bases between the two germline ends. CDR3 sequence reads: CASSPWTDHHSEQFF. In DNA, the CDR3 is TGTGCCAGCAGCCCCTGGACAGACCACCACAGTGAGCAGTTCTTC.

On this clonotype: The junction shows a germline mismatch at one end, possibly a read error. This chain connects TRBV6-5 to TRBJ2-6; 7 nucleotides line up with TRBD2. The CDR3 totals 17 residues. CDR1 is MNHEY, CDR2 SVGAGI, per germline. The CDR3, as DNA: TGTGCCAGCAGTTACGGGGACTACTCTTCTGGGGCCGACGTCCTGACTTTC. It translates to CASSYGDYSSGADVLTF.

Comments on this clonotype: This may arise from a read error, as a much more abundant clone is one base away. The V call is TRBV4-1, the J call TRBJ2-1, with no clear D. This CDR3 contains 16 residues. V was clipped by 0 bases and J by 4 bases, with 13 bases between them. Per germline, CDR1 MGHRA and CDR2 YSYEKL. The CDR3 DNA sequence: TGCGCCAGCAGCCAAGACGATTACAACGCTTACAATGAGCAGTTCTTC. Its protein product is CASSQDDYNAYNEQFF.

To note about this clonotype: This could be a read error, since a much larger clone is one nucleotide away. Lacking the conserved final phenylalanine or tryptophan, this CDR3 likely reflects a read error. The J gene is TRBJ2-4, the V gene TRBV29-1; no clear D gene. This CDR3 has 14 amino acids. Trimming shortened V by 0 bases and J by 4 bases, and 10 bases separated the two germline ends. Per germline, CDR1 SQVTM and CDR2 ANQGSEA. CDR3 sequence reads: CSVEDPGEKNIQYL. In DNA form, the CDR3 reads TGCAGCGTTGAAGATCCCGGAGAAAAAAACATTCAGTACCTC.

This clonotype is a singleton in its sample. Compared with germline, one end of the junction differs, possibly owing to a read error. The chain recombines TRBV11-1 with TRBJ1-4; D possibly corresponds to TRBD1 (6 bases). Germline V gene data show CDR1 as SGHAT and CDR2 as FQDESV (reference sequence). The CDR3 spans 17 residues. The chain's CDR3 is CDSSRTGQRIKNEKLFF. The CDR3, as DNA: TGTGACAGCAGCCGAACCGGACAGAGGATAAAAAATGAAAAACTGTTTTTT.

In regard to this clonotype: This may be a read error: a much more frequent sequence differs by one nucleotide. The gene calls are TRBV5-6 and TRBJ2-2; 9 bases match TRBD1. CDR3 length equals 15 residues. Germline CDR1 is SGHDT and CDR2 is YYEEEE. CDR3 DNA sequence: TGTGCCAGCAGCCTACAGGGGGCCTACACCGGGGAGCGGTTTTTT. Protein sequence: CASSLQGAYTGERFF.

A few counts support this clonotype. At one end the junction does not follow the germline gene, possibly because of a read error. This sequence joins TRBV5-4 and TRBJ2-1, with 13 bases that match TRBD2. The CDR3 is 17 residues long. Germline CDR1 reads SGHNT; CDR2 reads YYREEE (reference sequence). In nucleotides, the CDR3 is TGTGCCAGCAGCGAACTAGCGGGGGGGCCGTCCTACAATGAGCGGTTCTTC. It specifies CASSELAGGPSYNERFF. Based on the CDR3 plus reference TRBV5-4 and TRBJ2-1, the full variable domain is ETGVTQSPTHLIKTRGQQVTLRCSSQSGHNTVSWYQQALGQGPQFIFQYYREEENGRGNFPPRFSGLQFPNYSSELNVNALELDDSALYLCASSELAGGPSYNERFFGPGTRLTVL.

The chain joins TRBV24-1 to TRBJ2-1; D ambiguous. The CDR3 consists of 15 residues. Germline assignment: CDR1 KGHDR and CDR2 SFDVKD. Trimming pared 5 bases from V and 0 bases from J, leaving 10 bases between. CDR3 sequence reads: CATSAYKSSYNEQFF. DNA for the CDR3: TGTGCCACCAGTGCGTACAAGAGCTCCTACAATGAGCAGTTCTTC.